These 20 T cell receptor beta chains originate from one sample sequenced in a study of T cells after yellow fever vaccination. MiXCR, run by TCRdb on the 5' RACE reads, gives a single entry per CDR3 protein. The data contain approximately 250,000 distinct CDR3 sequences, more than 6.5% of them singletons. Source: CD4+ T cells sorted from PBMCs, taken on the day of the yellow fever booster vaccination. These TCRs come from a man aged 25 to 45 who received the YFV17D yellow fever vaccine.

Notes on this clonotype: One end of the junction varies from germline; a read error may be responsible. The chain couples TRBV7-2 to TRBJ1-5; D unclear. The germline gives CDR1 SGHTA, CDR2 FQGNSA. The length of the CDR3 is 13 residues. The chain's CDR3 is CASSPGFGQPQHF. In DNA form, the CDR3 reads TGTGCAAGCAGCCCGGGTTTCGGGCAGCCCCAGCATTTT.

In the case of this clonotype: An end of the junction differs from the germline gene, which may be a read error. This chain links TRBV18 with TRBJ1-1; TRBD1 agrees at 9 bases. The CDR3 has 14 amino acids. Germline CDR1 is KGHSH and CDR2 is LQKENI. In DNA form, the CDR3 reads TGTGCCAGCTCTCCACAGGGGGCGCGAACTGAAGCTTTCTTT. Residues: CASSPQGARTEAFF.

The J gene is TRBJ2-1, the V gene TRBV12-3 or TRBV12-4; 14 bases line up with TRBD2. This CDR3 region has 16 residues. V shed 4 bases and J 15 bases; nucleotides not matched to a gene: 14. In DNA form, the CDR3 reads TGTGCCAGCAGTTCAGGACTAGCGGGAGGCTTGATTGTGGGGTTCTTC. Translation: CASSSGLAGGLIVGFF.

This clonotype was counted ten times or more. V is TRBV7-9 and J is TRBJ2-7; TRBD2 matches 11 bases. The V segment lost 8 bases and the J segment 3 bases; nucleotides outside the gene matches: 3. Germline-derived CDR1 and CDR2 are SEHNR and FQNEAQ (reference sequence). The CDR3 extends over 13 amino acids. The CDR3 DNA sequence: TGTGCCAGCCGACTAGCGGGAAACTACGAGCAGTACTTC. The encoded protein is CASRLAGNYEQYF.

The sample holds many counts of this clonotype. The gene calls are TRBV12-3 or TRBV12-4 and TRBJ1-5, with D possibly matching TRBD1 (6 bases). Trimming took off 6 bases at V and 5 bases at J, with 11 bases between the two ends. This CDR3 has 13 amino acids. CDR3 amino acids: CASRSSGDQPQHF. The CDR3 DNA reads as TGTGCCAGCAGATCTTCAGGGGATCAGCCCCAGCATTTT.

This chain joins TRBV20-1 and TRBJ2-7; D may be TRBD1 or TRBD2 (7 bases each). This CDR3 has 15 residues. Germline CDR1 and CDR2: DFQATT and SNEGSKA (reference sequence). Trimming pared 0 bases from V and 3 bases from J, leaving 15 bases between. The CDR3 sequence: CSARDWEGAGYEQYF. The DNA for the CDR3 is TGCAGTGCTAGAGATTGGGAGGGGGCCGGCTACGAGCAGTACTTC.

This clonotype came up a few times. V is TRBV29-1 and J is TRBJ2-5; 8 bases map to TRBD2. The germline CDR1 and CDR2 sequences are SQVTM and ANQGSEA. The CDR3 is 14 residues long. V shed 5 bases, J shed 5 bases, and the junction held 10 bases outside the gene matches. CDR3 sequence (DNA): TGCAGCGTTTGGGGCGGGAGGATTGGTGAGACCCAGTACTTC. This encodes CSVWGGRIGETQYF.

The J gene is TRBJ2-2, the V gene TRBV30; D possibly corresponds to TRBD2 (6 bases). The V gene's germline CDR1 is GTSNPN and CDR2 SVGIG (reference sequence). The CDR3 is 15 amino acids. V lost 5 bases and J 3 bases, leaving 16 bases between the germline ends. The CDR3 coding sequence is TGTGCCTGGTCAGTGTTTAGCGGTTACACCGGGGAGCTGTTTTTT. The encoded protein is CAWSVFSGYTGELFF.

In its sample, this clonotype was seen many times. The chain recombines TRBV28 with TRBJ2-7; 9 positions match TRBD1. From germline, CDR1 is MDHEN and CDR2 SYDVKM. The CDR3 loop spans 15 amino acids. Germline trimming cut 6 bases from V and 4 bases from J; bases unmatched to any gene: 10. CDR3 nucleotide sequence: TGTGCCAGCAGCGACAGGGGGGGTCGATTATACGAGCAGTACTTC. Its translation: CASSDRGGRLYEQYF.

Only a few counts were recorded for this clonotype. The rearrangement links TRBV6-1 to TRBJ1-4; D may be TRBD1 (6 bases). V shed 7 bases and J shed 4 bases, with 13 bases lying between them. The CDR3 length is 14 residues. Germline V gives CDR1 MNHNS, CDR2 SASEGT. The CDR3 bases are TGTGCCAGCACGAAGACAGGCCTTAATGAAAAACTGTTTTTT. Translation gives CASTKTGLNEKLFF.

This clonotype was detected ten times or more. The J gene is TRBJ2-2, the V gene TRBV18; no clear D gene. Trimming pared 5 bases from V and 1 base from J, leaving 11 bases between. Germline lookup yields CDR1 KGHSH and CDR2 LQKENI. This CDR3 contains 15 residues. The CDR3 protein is CASSALTRNTGELFF. The DNA of the CDR3 is TGTGCCAGCTCAGCCTTGACAAGGAACACCGGGGAGCTGTTTTTT.

This clonotype was observed many times. This sequence joins TRBV11-3 and TRBJ2-6, with D tentatively TRBD1 or TRBD2 (6 bases each). CDR3 length equals 16 residues. V was shortened by 5 bases and J by 0 bases, with 11 bases between the two germline ends. The germline V gene encodes CDR1 SGHNT and CDR2 YENEEA. The CDR3 sequence is CASSLGGLSGANVLTF. DNA of the CDR3: TGTGCCAGCAGCCTAGGGGGGCTCTCTGGGGCCAACGTCCTGACTTTC.

This clonotype was seen only a few times. The CDR3 sequence: CASSFKGASNQPQHF. In nucleotides, the CDR3 is TGTGCCAGCAGTTTTAAGGGGGCGAGCAATCAGCCCCAGCATTTT. V usage is TRBV12-3 or TRBV12-4 and J usage is TRBJ1-5; TRBD1 aligns across 7 bases. Germline trimming cut 3 bases from V and 1 base from J; bases unmatched to any gene: 3. The CDR3 consists of 15 residues.

This clonotype appeared a few times. This rearrangement joins TRBV7-8 to TRBJ2-2; the match to TRBD1 covers 10 bases. Trimming cost V 4 bases and J 2 bases; bases outside gene matches: 4. The length of the CDR3 is 16 residues. Germline assignment: CDR1 SGHVS and CDR2 FQNEAQ. The CDR3 is CASSSRDRGNTGELFF. The CDR3 bases are TGTGCCAGCAGCTCCCGGGACAGGGGAAACACCGGGGAGCTGTTTTTT. The complete variable domain, with remaining parts taken from reference TRBV7-8 and TRBJ2-2, reads GAGVSQSPRYKVAKRGQDVALRCDPISGHVSLFWYQQALGQGPEFLTYFQNEAQLDKSGLPSDRFFAERPEGSVSTLKIQRTQQEDSAVYLCASSSRDRGNTGELFFGEGSRLTVL.

The genes are TRBV11-3 and TRBJ2-1; TRBD2 matches 9 bases. Germline CDR1 reads SGHNT; CDR2 reads YENEEA. The CDR3 consists of 15 residues. V dropped 0 bases and J dropped 6; count of bases not matched to a gene: 3. CDR3 residues: CASSLEAGGPNEQFF. In nucleotides, the CDR3 is TGTGCCAGCAGCTTAGAAGCGGGAGGTCCCAATGAGCAGTTCTTC.

This clonotype was recorded many times. The chain is built from TRBV5-1 and TRBJ2-7; the D gene is possibly TRBD2 (7 bases). Trimming stripped 1 base from V and 12 bases from J, with 17 bases between. CDR3 size: 13 residues. Germline V gene sequence: CDR1 SGHRS, CDR2 YFSETQ. CDR3 in DNA: TGCGCCAGCAGCTTGTCCGGGGAGGGGGGCGCGTACTTC. Encoded protein: CASSLSGEGGAYF.

This clonotype was recorded a few times. The chain joins TRBV7-2 to TRBJ2-1, with D maybe TRBD2 (6 bases). This CDR3 region has 17 residues. Germline CDR1 reads SGHTA; CDR2 reads FQGNSA. Trimming shortened V by 2 bases and J by 0 bases, and 14 bases separated the two germline ends. This CDR3 is CASSLYVGGSSYNEQFF. The CDR3 bases are TGTGCCAGCAGCTTATATGTGGGAGGATCCTCCTACAATGAGCAGTTCTTC.

This clonotype was seen at least ten times. V and J are TRBV20-1 and TRBJ2-7; TRBD1 might be the D (6 bases). The CDR3 is 14 amino acids. V lost 0 bases and J lost 3, with 12 bases in between. CDR1 is DFQATT, CDR2 SNEGSKA, per germline (reference sequence). The CDR3 here is CSARDQGRSYEQYF. CDR3 sequence (DNA): TGCAGTGCTAGAGACCAGGGGCGCAGCTACGAGCAGTACTTC.

This clonotype was counted between two and nine times. The gene calls are TRBV7-9 and TRBJ2-3; the D gene is possibly TRBD2 (6 bases). CDR1 SEHNR and CDR2 FQNEAQ come from the germline V gene (reference sequence). V was clipped by 2 bases and J by 2 bases, with 11 bases between them. This CDR3 comprises 15 residues. CDR3 sequence reads: CASSLRLASTDTQYF. CDR3 nucleotide sequence: TGTGCCAGCAGCTTACGGCTAGCGTCCACAGATACGCAGTATTTT.

This clonotype was recorded a few times. CDR3 DNA: TGTGCCAGTAGTAGATTAGCGGGAACCTACGAGCAGTACTTC. Its protein product is CASSRLAGTYEQYF. The V call is TRBV19, the J call TRBJ2-7, with 8 bases that match TRBD2. The CDR3 runs 14 residues. J lost 2 bases, V lost 4 bases, and 4 bases had no gene match. Germline loops: CDR1 LNHDA, CDR2 SQIVND (reference sequence).